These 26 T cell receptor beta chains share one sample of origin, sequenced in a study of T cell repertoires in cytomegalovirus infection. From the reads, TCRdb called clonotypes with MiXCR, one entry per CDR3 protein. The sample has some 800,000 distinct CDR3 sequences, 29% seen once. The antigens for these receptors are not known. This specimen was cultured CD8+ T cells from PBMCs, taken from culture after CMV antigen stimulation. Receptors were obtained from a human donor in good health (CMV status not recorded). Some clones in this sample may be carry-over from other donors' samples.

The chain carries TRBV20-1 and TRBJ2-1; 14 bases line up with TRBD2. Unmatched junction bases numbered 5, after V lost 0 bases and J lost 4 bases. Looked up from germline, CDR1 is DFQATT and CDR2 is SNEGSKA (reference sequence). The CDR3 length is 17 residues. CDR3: CSARDRLAGGLYNEQFF. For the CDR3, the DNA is TGCAGTGCTAGAGATCGACTAGCGGGGGGGCTTTACAATGAGCAGTTCTTC.

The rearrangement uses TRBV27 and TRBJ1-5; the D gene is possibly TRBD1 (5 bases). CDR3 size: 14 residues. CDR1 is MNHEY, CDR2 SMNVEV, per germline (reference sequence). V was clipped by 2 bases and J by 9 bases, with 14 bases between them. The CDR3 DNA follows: TGTGCCAGCAGTTTAGGGGGAATGGGTCGGCCCCAGCATTTT. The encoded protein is CASSLGGMGRPQHF.

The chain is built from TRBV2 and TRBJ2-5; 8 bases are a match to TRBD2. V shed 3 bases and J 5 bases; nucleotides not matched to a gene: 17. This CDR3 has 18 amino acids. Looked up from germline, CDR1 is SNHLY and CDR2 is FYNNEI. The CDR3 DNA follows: TGTGCCAGCAGTGAGACCATCCCCCTACGGGGGGGCCTCGAGACCCAGTACTTC. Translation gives CASSETIPLRGGLETQYF.

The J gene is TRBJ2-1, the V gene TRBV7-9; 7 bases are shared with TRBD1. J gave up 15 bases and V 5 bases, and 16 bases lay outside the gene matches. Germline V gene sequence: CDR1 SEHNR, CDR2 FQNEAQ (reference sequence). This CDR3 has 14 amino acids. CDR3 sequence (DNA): TGTGCCAGCAGCGTGACAGGGTTTCTAGCCCAGTCGTTCTTC. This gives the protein CASSVTGFLAQSFF. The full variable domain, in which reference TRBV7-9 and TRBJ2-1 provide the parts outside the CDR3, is DTGVSQNPRHKITKRGQNVTFRCDPISEHNRLYWYRQTLGQGPEFLTYFQNEAQLEKSRLLSDRFSAERPKGSFSTLEIQRTEQGDSAMYLCASSVTGFLAQSFFGPGTRLTVL.

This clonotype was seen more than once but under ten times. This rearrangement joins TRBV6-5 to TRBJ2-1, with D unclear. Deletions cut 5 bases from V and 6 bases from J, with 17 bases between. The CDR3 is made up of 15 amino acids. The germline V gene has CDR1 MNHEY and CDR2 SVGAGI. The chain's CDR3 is CASSRLPRTPNEQFF. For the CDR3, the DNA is TGTGCCAGCAGTAGACTCCCTCGAACTCCCAATGAGCAGTTCTTC.

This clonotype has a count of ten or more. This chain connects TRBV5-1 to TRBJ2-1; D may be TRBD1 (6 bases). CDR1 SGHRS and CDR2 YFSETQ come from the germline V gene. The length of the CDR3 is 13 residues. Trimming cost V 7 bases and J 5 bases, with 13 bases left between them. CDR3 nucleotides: TGCGCCAGCCGGACAGACAAGAACAATGAGCAGTTCTTC. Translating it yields CASRTDKNNEQFF.

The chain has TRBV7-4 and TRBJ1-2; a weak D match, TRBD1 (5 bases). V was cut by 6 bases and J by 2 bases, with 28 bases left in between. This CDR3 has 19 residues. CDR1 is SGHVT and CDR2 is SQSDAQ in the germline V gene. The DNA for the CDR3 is TGTGCCAGCAGTTTCGGGGCCACCGGGTCGAGGGAGTCGAACTATGGCTACACCTTC. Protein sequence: CASSFGATGSRESNYGYTF. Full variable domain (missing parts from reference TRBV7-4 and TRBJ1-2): GAGVSQSPRYKVAKRGRDVALRCDSISGHVTLYWYRQTLGQGSEVLTYSQSDAQRDKSGRPSGRFSAERPERSVSTLKIQRTEQGDSAVYLCASSFGATGSRESNYGYTFGSGTRLTVV.

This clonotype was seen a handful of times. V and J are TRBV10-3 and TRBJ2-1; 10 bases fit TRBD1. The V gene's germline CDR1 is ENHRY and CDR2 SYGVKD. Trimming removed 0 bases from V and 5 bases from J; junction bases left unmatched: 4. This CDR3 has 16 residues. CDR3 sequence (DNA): TGTGCCATCAGTGAGTCCCTCGGGACAGGGGACAATGAGCAGTTCTTC. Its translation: CAISESLGTGDNEQFF.

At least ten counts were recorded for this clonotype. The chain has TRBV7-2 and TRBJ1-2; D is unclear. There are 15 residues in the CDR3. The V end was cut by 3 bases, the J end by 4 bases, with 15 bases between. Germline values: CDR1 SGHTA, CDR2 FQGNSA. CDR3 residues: CASSFSDPTGYGYTF. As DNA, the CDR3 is TGTGCCAGCAGCTTTTCAGACCCTACGGGCTATGGCTACACCTTC.

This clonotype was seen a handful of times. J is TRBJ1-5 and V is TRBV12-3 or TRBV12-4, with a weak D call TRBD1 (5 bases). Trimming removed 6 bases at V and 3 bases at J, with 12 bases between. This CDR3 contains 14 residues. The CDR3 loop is CASSPGPINQPQHF. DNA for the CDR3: TGTGCCAGCAGCCCGGGGCCGATCAATCAGCCCCAGCATTTT.

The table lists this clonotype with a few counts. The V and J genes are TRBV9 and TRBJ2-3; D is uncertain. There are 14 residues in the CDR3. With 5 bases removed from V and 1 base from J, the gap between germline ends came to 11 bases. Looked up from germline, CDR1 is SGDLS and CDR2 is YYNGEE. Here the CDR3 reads CASSEHGGTDTQYF. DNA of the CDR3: TGTGCCAGCAGTGAACACGGAGGCACAGATACGCAGTATTTT. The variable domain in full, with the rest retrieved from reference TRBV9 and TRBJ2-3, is DSGVTQTPKHLITATGQRVTLRCSPRSGDLSVYWYQQSLDQGLQFLIQYYNGEERAKGNILERFSAQQFPDLHSELNLSSLELGDSALYFCASSEHGGTDTQYFGPGTRLTVL.

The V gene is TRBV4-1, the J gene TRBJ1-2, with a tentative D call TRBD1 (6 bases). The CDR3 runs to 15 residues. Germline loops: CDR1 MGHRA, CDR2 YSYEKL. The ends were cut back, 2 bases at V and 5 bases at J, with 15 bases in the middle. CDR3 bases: TGCGCCAGCAGCCAACCAATCGACAGGATTTATGGCTACACCTTC. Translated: CASSQPIDRIYGYTF.

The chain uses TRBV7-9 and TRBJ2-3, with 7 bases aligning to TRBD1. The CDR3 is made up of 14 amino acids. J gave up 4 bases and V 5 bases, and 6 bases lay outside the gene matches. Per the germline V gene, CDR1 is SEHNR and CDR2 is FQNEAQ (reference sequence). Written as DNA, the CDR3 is TGTGCCAGCAGCCAGACAGGGAACGCAGATACGCAGTATTTT. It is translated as CASSQTGNADTQYF.

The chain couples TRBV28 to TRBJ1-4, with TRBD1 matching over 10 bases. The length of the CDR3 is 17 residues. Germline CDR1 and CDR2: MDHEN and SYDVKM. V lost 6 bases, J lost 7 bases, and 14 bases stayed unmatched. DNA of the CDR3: TGTGCCAGCAGCCCTGCCACCAGACAGGGGGCGAGTGAAAAACTGTTTTTT. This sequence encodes CASSPATRQGASEKLFF.

The CDR3, as DNA: TGTGCCAGCAGTCCCTCCTCGAACACTGAAGCTTTCTTT. This encodes CASSPSSNTEAFF. The rearrangement joins TRBV6-8 to TRBJ1-1; D is unresolved. The CDR3 is 13 residues long. Germline V CDR1 and CDR2: MNHGY, SAAAGT. V was trimmed by 5 bases and J by 1 base, leaving 8 bases between them.

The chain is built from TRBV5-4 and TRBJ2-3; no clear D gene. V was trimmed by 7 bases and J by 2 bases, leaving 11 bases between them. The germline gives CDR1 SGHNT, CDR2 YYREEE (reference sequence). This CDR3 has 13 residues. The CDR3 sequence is CASLDAATDTQYF. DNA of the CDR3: TGTGCCAGCTTGGACGCAGCCACAGATACGCAGTATTTT.

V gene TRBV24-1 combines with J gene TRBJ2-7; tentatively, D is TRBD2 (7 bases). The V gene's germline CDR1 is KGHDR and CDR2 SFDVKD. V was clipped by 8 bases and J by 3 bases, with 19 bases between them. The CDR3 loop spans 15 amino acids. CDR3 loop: CATTAGSGTYYEQYF. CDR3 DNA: TGTGCCACCACGGCTGGAAGCGGGACATACTACGAGCAGTACTTC.

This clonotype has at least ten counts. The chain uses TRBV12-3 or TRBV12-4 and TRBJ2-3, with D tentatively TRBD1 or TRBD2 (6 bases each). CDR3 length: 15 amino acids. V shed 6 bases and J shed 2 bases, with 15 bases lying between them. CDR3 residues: CASSPTGASTDTQYF. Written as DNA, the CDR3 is TGTGCCAGCAGCCCTACGGGGGCCTCCACAGATACGCAGTATTTT.

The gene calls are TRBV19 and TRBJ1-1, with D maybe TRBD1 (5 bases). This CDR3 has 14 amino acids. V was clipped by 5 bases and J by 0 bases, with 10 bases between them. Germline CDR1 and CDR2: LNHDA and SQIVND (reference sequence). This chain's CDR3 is CASSWRQLNTEAFF. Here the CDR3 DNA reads TGTGCCAGTAGTTGGAGACAGTTGAACACTGAAGCTTTCTTT.

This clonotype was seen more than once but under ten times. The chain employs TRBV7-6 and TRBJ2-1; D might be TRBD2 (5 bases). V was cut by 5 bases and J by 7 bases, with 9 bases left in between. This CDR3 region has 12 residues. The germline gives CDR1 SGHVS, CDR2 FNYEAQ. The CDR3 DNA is TGTGCCAGCAGCGGTACTAGAAATGAGCAGTTCTTC. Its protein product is CASSGTRNEQFF. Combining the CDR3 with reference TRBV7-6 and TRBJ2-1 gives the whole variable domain GAGVSQSPRYKVTKRGQDVALRCDPISGHVSLYWYRQALGQGPEFLTYFNYEAQQDKSGLPNDRFSAERPEGSISTLTIQRTEQRDSAMYRCASSGTRNEQFFGPGTRLTVL.

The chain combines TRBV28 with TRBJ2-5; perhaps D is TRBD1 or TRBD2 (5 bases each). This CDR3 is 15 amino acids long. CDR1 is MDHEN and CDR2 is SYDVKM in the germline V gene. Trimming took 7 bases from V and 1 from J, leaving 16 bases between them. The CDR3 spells CASTYRDLGQETQYF. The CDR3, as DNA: TGTGCCAGCACTTACCGGGACCTCGGCCAAGAGACCCAGTACTTC.

CDR3 DNA: TGTGCCAGCAGCCATTCGGCGGGGGGCGTACAAGAGACCCAGTACTTC. Amino acid sequence: CASSHSAGGVQETQYF. The chain has TRBV14 and TRBJ2-5, with 8 nucleotides matching TRBD2. The CDR3 is 16 residues long. After removal of 3 bases from V and 2 bases from J, the junction contained 8 bases not matched to a gene. The germline V gene has CDR1 SGHDN and CDR2 FVKESK.

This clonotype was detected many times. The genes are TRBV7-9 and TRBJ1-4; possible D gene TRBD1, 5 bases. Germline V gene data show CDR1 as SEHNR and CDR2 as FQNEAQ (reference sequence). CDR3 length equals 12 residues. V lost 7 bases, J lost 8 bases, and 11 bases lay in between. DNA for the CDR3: TGTGCCAGCACAGGGACCAGAGAAAAACTGTTTTTT. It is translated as CASTGTREKLFF.

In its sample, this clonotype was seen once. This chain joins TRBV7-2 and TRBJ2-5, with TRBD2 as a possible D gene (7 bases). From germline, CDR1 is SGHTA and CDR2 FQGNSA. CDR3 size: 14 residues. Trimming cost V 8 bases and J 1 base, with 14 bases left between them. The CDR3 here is CASSTGRGQETQYF. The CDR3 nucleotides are TGTGCCAGCTCCACAGGGAGGGGCCAAGAGACCCAGTACTTC.

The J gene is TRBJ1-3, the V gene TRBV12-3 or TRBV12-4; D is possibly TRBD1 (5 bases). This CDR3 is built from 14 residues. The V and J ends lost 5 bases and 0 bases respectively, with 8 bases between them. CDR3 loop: CASSETDSGNTIYF. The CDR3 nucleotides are TGTGCCAGCAGTGAGACAGACTCTGGAAACACCATATATTTT.

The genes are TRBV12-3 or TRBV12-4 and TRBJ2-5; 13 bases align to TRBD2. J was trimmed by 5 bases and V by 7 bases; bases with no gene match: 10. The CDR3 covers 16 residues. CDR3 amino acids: CASTTSGGALGETQYF. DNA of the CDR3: TGTGCCAGCACCACTAGCGGGGGGGCCCTTGGCGAGACCCAGTACTTC.